The rows below give T cell receptor beta chains drawn from one sample of a study of blood T cell repertoires in COVID-19. Some clones are missing from TCRdb's copy, which holds only in-frame ones; the method was immunoSEQ multiplex PCR. This table has some 200,000 clones, under 90% appearing once. The sequenced sample was peripheral blood. The receptors here all came from a woman in her seventies with COVID-19, enrolled during active disease. CDR3s include the opening cysteine and the closing phenylalanine or tryptophan. The D gene is left open where the match is weak.

CDR3 protein: CASSRGTGERDTQYF; CDR3 DNA: TGCGCCAGCAGCCGCGGGACAGGGGAACGGGATACGCAGTATTTT; J gene: TRBJ2-3; V gene: TRBV5-1; D gene: TRBD1
CDR3 protein: CASSLGQGGPTEAFF; CDR3 DNA: TGCGCCAGCAGCTTGGGACAGGGAGGTCCAACTGAAGCTTTCTTT; J gene: TRBJ1-1; V gene: TRBV5-1; D gene: TRBD1
CDR3 protein: CASSVASGMAEAFF; CDR3 DNA: TGTGCCAGCAGTGTGGCATCGGGTATGGCTGAAGCTTTCTTT; J gene: TRBJ1-1; V gene: TRBV2; D gene: NA
CDR3 protein: CASSWGQGAGRNTEAFF; CDR3 DNA: TGTGCCAGCAGTTGGGGACAGGGGGCAGGCAGGAACACTGAAGCTTTCTTT; J gene: TRBJ1-1; V gene: TRBV28; D gene: TRBD1
CDR3 protein: CASSIGEGRGTEAFF; CDR3 DNA: TGTGCCAGTAGTATCGGGGAGGGGAGGGGCACTGAAGCTTTCTTT; J gene: TRBJ1-1; V gene: TRBV19; D gene: NA
CDR3 protein: CASSQARPGSNTEAFF; CDR3 DNA: TGTGCCAGCAGCCAAGCGAGACCCGGGTCGAACACTGAAGCTTTCTTT; J gene: TRBJ1-1; V gene: TRBV3-1/TRBV3-2; D gene: NA
CDR3 protein: CASSAPLGTEAFF; CDR3 DNA: TGTGCCAGCAGTGCCCCTCTCGGCACTGAAGCTTTCTTT; J gene: TRBJ1-1; V gene: TRBV25-1; D gene: NA
CDR3 protein: CATGGLAGDEDTQYF; CDR3 DNA: TGTGCCACGGGGGGACTAGCGGGAGACGAAGATACGCAGTATTTT; J gene: TRBJ2-3; V gene: TRBV10-3; D gene: TRBD2
CDR3 protein: CASSLSSGGLYQPQHF; CDR3 DNA: TGTGCCAGCAGTTTATCCTCTGGGGGCCTCTATCAGCCCCAGCATTTT; J gene: TRBJ1-5; V gene: TRBV28; D gene: NA
CDR3 protein: CASSLPRGTSAGELFF; CDR3 DNA: TGTGCCAGCAGTTTACCCCGCGGGACTAGTGCCGGGGAGCTGTTTTTT; J gene: TRBJ2-2; V gene: TRBV27; D gene: TRBD2